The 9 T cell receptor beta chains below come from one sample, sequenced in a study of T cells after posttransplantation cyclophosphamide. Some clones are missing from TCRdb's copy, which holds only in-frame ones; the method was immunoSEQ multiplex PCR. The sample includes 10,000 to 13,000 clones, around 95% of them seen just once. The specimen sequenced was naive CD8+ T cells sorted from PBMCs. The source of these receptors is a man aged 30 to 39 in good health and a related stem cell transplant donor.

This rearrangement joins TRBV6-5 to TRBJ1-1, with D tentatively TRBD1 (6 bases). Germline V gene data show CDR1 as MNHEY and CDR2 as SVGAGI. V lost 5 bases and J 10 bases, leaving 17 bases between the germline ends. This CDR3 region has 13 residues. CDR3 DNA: TGTGCCAGCAGTGAGGGACACGGGACGGGAGCTTTCTTT. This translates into CASSEGHGTGAFF.

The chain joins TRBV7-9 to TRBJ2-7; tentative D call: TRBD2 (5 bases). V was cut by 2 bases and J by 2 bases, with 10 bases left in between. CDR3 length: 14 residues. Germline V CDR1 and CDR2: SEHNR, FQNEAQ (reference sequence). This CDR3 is CASSLLERTYEQYF. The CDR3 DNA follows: TGTGCCAGCAGCTTACTCGAGCGGACCTACGAGCAGTACTTC.

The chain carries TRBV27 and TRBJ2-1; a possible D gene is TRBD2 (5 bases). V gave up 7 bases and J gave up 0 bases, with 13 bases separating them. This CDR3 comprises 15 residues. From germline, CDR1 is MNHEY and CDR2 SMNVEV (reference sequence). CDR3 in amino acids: CASTKTGSSYNEQFF. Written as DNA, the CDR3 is TGTGCCAGCACTAAAACGGGGAGCTCCTACAATGAGCAGTTCTTC.

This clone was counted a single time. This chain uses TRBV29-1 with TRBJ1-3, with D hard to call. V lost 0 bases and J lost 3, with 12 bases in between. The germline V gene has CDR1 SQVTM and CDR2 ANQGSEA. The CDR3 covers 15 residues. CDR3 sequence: CSVEDLWGGGNTIYF. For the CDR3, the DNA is TGCAGCGTTGAAGATCTTTGGGGAGGTGGAAACACCATATATTTT.

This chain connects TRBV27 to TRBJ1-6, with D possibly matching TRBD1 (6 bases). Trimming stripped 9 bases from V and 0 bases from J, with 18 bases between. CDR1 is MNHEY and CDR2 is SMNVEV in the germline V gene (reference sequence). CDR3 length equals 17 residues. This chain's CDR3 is CASRGTSDISYNSPLHF. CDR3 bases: TGTGCCAGTAGGGGGACATCGGACATCTCCTATAATTCACCCCTCCACTTT.

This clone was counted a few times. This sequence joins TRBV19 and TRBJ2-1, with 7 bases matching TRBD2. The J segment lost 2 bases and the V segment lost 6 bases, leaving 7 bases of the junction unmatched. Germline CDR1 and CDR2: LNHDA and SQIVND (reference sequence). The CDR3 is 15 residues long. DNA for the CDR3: TGTGCCAGTAGGCCCCTTGGGGGGGCCTACAATGAGCAGTTCTTC. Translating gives CASRPLGGAYNEQFF.

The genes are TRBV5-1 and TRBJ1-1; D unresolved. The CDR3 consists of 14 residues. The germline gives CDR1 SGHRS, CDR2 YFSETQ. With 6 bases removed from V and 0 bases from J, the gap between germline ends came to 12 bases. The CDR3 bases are TGCGCCAGCACCCCTAATATCATGAACACTGAAGCTTTCTTT. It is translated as CASTPNIMNTEAFF.

The CDR3 region is CASSFKDSNTGELFF. The CDR3 DNA sequence: TGTGCCAGCAGCTTCAAGGACAGTAACACCGGGGAGCTGTTTTTT. The chain is built from TRBV7-2 and TRBJ2-2; D may be TRBD1 (6 bases). This CDR3 contains 15 residues. V was shortened by 3 bases and J by 2 bases, with 10 bases between the two germline ends. The germline CDR1 and CDR2 sequences are SGHTA and FQGNSA.

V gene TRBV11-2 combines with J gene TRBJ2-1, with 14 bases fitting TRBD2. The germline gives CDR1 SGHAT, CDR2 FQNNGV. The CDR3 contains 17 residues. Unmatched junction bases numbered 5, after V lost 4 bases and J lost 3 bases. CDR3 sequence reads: CASSSGLAGVYYNEQFF. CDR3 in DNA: TGTGCCAGCAGCTCGGGACTAGCGGGGGTATACTACAATGAGCAGTTCTTC.